The 4 T cell receptor beta chains reported below all come from one sample, sequenced in a study of control samples from healthy donors and cancer patients. Clones were sequenced by immunoSEQ multiplex PCR, and TCRdb holds only the in-frame ones, with some missing. The sample lists more than 75,000 clones; approximately 90% were seen once. What was sequenced was PBMCs. Receptors were obtained from a woman aged 55-70 years with head and neck cancer.

The chain is built from TRBV18 and TRBJ1-1; TRBD1 might be the D (5 bases). V was pared by 6 bases and J by 6 bases, with 17 bases between. Germline CDR1 and CDR2: KGHSH and LQKENI. This CDR3 contains 14 residues. The CDR3 sequence: CASSGQRQTPEAFF. The CDR3 DNA reads as TGTGCCAGCTCTGGCCAGCGACAGACTCCTGAAGCTTTCTTT. The whole variable domain, remainder taken from reference TRBV18 and TRBJ1-1, is NAGVMQNPRHLVRRRGQEARLRCSPMKGHSHVYWYRQLPEEGLKFMVYLQKENIIDESGMPKERFSAEFPKEGPSILRIQQVVRGDSAAYFCASSGQRQTPEAFFGQGTRLTVV.

The V call is TRBV5-1, the J call TRBJ2-7; D may be TRBD1 (5 bases). The V gene's germline CDR1 is SGHRS and CDR2 YFSETQ. Trimming stripped 3 bases from V and 2 bases from J, with 12 bases between. The length of the CDR3 is 14 residues. The CDR3 loop is CASSWQGITYEQYF. The CDR3 nucleotides read TGCGCCAGCAGCTGGCAGGGAATCACCTACGAGCAGTACTTC.

This sequence joins TRBV5-1 and TRBJ2-1; D perhaps matches TRBD1 (5 bases). V lost 1 base and J 4 bases, leaving 15 bases between the germline ends. Germline V gives CDR1 SGHRS, CDR2 YFSETQ. CDR3 length: 16 amino acids. CDR3 protein: CASSLWSGLGYNEQFF. As DNA, the CDR3 is TGCGCCAGCAGCTTGTGGTCAGGGTTAGGGTACAATGAGCAGTTCTTC.

As concerns this clone: This sample includes further DNA sequences coding for the same CDR3. This sequence joins TRBV5-1 and TRBJ2-2; D remains unclear. Per the germline V gene, CDR1 is SGHRS and CDR2 is YFSETQ. Trimming removed 1 base at V and 3 bases at J, with 4 bases between. The CDR3 sequence is 13 residues long. The CDR3 DNA follows: TGCGCCAGCAGCTTGCAAGACACCGGGGAGCTGTTTTTT. Its translation is CASSLQDTGELFF.